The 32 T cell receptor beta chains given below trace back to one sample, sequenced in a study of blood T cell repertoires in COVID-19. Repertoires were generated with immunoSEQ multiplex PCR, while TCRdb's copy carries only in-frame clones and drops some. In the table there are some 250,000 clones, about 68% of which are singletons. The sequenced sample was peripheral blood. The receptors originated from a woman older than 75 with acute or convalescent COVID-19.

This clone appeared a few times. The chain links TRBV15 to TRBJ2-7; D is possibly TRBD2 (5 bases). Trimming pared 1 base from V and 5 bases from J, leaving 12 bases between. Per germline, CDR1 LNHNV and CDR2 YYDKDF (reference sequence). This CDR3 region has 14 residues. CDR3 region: CATSRAGTIHEQYF. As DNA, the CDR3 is TGTGCCACCAGCAGAGCGGGAACTATCCACGAGCAGTACTTC.

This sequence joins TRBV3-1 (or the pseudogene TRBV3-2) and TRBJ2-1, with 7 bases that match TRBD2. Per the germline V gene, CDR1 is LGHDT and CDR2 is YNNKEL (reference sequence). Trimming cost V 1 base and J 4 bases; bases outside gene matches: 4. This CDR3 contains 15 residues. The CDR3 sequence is CASSQGASGYNEQFF. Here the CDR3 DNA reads TGTGCCAGCAGCCAAGGGGCTAGCGGATACAATGAGCAGTTCTTC.

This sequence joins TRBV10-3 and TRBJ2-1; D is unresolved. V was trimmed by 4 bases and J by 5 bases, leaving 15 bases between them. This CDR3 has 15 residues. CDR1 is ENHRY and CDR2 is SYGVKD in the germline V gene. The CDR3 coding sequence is TGTGCCATCAGTGTGGTTAGTCCATCACACAATGAGCAGTTCTTC. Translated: CAISVVSPSHNEQFF.

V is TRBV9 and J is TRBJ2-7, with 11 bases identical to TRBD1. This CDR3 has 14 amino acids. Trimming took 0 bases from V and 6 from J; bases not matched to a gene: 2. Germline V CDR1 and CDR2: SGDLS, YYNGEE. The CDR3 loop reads CASSVVGTGGEQYF. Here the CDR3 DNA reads TGTGCCAGCAGCGTAGTTGGGACAGGGGGCGAGCAGTACTTC.

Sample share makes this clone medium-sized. The chain's CDR3 is CASSGRYEKLFF. The DNA for the CDR3 is TGTGCCAGCAGCGGGAGATATGAAAAACTGTTTTTT. The chain employs TRBV3-1 (or the pseudogene TRBV3-2) and TRBJ1-4; no reliable D call. CDR3 length: 12 amino acids. Germline CDR1 LGHDT, CDR2 YNNKEL (reference sequence). V was shortened by 5 bases and J by 6 bases, with 7 bases between the two germline ends.

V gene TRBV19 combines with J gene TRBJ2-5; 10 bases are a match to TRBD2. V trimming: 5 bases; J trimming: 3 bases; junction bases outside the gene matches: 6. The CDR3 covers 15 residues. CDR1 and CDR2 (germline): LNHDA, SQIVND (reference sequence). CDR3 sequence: CASSLASGGKETQYF. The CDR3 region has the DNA TGTGCCAGTAGTTTGGCTAGCGGGGGTAAAGAGACCCAGTACTTC.

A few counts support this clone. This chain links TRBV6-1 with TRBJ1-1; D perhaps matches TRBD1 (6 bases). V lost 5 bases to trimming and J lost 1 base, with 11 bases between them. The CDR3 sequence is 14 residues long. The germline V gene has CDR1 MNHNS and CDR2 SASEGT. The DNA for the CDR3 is TGTGCCAGCAGTTATCAGGGGCAGAACACTGAAGCTTTCTTT. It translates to CASSYQGQNTEAFF.

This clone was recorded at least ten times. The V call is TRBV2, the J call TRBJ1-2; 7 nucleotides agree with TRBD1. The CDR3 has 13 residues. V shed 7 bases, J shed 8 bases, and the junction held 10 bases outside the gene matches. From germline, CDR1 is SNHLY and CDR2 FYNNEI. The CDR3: CASTSTGVSGYTF. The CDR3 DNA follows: TGTGCCAGCACTAGTACAGGGGTTAGCGGCTACACCTTC.

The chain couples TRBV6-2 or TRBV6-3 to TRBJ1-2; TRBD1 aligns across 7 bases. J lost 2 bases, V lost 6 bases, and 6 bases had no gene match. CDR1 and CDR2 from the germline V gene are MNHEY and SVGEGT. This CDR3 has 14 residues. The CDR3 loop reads CASSRDRVNYGYTF. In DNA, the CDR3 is TGTGCCAGCAGCCGAGACAGGGTCAACTATGGCTACACCTTC.

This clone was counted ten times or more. CDR3 protein: CASSSPSGGTPDTQYF. CDR3 DNA: TGTGCCAGCAGCTCTCCTAGCGGGGGGACCCCAGATACGCAGTATTTT. V gene TRBV9 combines with J gene TRBJ2-3; the match to TRBD2 covers 11 bases. Germline V gene sequence: CDR1 SGDLS, CDR2 YYNGEE. CDR3 length equals 16 residues. V shed 4 bases and J 4 bases; nucleotides not matched to a gene: 8.

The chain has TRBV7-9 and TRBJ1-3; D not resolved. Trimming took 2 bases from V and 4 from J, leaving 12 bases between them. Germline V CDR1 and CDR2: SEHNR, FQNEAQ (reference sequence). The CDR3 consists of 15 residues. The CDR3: CASSLRQAGGNTIYF. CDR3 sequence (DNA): TGTGCCAGCAGCTTAAGGCAGGCAGGAGGAAACACCATATATTTT.

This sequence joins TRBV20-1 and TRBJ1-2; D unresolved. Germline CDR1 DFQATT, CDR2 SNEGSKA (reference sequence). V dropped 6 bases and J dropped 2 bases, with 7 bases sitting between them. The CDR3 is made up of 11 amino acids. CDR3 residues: CSAAGNYGYTF. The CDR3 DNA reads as TGCAGTGCGGCGGGAAACTATGGCTACACCTTC.

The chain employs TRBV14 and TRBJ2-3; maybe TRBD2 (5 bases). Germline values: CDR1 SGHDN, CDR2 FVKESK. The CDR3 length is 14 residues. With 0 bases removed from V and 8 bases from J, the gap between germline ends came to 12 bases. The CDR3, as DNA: TGTGCCAGCAGCCAAGATCTAGCAGCCGGTACGCAGTATTTT. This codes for CASSQDLAAGTQYF.

The CDR3 here is CASGLGQGLLFF. For the CDR3, the DNA is TGTGCTAGTGGTTTGGGACAGGGATTACTGTTCTTC. The chain is built from TRBV12-5 and TRBJ2-1, with 7 positions matching TRBD1. The V segment lost 1 base and the J segment 15 bases; nucleotides outside the gene matches: 6. This CDR3 is 12 amino acids long. Per the germline V gene, CDR1 is LGHNT and CDR2 is FRNRAP.

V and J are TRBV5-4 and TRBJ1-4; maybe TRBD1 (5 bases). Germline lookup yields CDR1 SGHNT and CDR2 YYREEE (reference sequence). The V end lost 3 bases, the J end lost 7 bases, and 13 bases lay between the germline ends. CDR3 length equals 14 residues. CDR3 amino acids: CASSSGGWGEKLFF. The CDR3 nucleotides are TGTGCCAGCAGCTCCGGGGGTTGGGGTGAAAAACTGTTTTTT.

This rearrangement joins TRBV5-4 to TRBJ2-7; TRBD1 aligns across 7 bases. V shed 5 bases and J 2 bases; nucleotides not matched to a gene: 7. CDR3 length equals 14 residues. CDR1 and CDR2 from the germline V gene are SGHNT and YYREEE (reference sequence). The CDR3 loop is CASRPGTDPYEQYF. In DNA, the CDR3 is TGTGCCAGCAGGCCCGGGACAGACCCCTACGAGCAGTACTTC.

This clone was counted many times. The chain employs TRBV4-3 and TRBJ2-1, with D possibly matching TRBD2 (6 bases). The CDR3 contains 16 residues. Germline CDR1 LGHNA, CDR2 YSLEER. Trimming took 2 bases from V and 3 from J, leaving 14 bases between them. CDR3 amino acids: CASSQSGLSYYNEQFF. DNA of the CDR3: TGCGCCAGCAGCCAATCCGGACTATCATACTACAATGAGCAGTTCTTC.

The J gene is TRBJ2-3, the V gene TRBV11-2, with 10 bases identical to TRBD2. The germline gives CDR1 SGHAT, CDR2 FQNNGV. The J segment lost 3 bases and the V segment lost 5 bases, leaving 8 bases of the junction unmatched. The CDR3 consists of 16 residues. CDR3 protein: CASSLRLAGYTDTQYF. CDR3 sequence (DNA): TGTGCCAGCAGCCTCCGACTAGCGGGTTATACAGATACGCAGTATTTT.

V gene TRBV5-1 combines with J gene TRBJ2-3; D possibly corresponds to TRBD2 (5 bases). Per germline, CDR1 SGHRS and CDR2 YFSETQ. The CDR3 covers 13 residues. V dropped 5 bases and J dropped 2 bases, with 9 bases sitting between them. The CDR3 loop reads CASRAALTDTQYF. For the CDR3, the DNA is TGCGCCAGCAGAGCGGCCCTCACAGATACGCAGTATTTT.

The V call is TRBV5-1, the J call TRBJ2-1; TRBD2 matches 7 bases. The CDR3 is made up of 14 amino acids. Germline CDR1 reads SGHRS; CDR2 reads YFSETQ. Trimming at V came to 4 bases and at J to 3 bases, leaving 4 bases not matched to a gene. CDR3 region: CASSLREVYNEQFF. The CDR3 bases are TGCGCCAGCAGCCTTCGGGAGGTCTACAATGAGCAGTTCTTC.

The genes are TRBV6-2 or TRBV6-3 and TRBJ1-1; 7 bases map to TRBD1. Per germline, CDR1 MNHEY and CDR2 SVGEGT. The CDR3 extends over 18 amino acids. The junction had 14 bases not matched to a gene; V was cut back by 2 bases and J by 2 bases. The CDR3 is CASSYLPEGQRINTEAFF. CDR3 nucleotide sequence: TGTGCCAGCAGTTACCTCCCCGAGGGACAGCGAATCAACACTGAAGCTTTCTTT.

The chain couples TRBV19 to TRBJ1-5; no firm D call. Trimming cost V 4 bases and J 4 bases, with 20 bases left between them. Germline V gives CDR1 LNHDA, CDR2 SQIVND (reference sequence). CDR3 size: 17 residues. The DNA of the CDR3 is TGTGCCAGTAGTAATGCGGGCCGGAGGGTTAGGAATCAGCCCCAGCATTTT. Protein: CASSNAGRRVRNQPQHF.

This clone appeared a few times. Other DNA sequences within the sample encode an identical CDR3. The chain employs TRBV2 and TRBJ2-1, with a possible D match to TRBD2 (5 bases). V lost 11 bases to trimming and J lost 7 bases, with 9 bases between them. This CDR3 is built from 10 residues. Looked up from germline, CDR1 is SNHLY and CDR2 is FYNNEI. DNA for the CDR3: TGTGCCTCCCGGAGGAATGAGCAGTTCTTC. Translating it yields CASRRNEQFF.

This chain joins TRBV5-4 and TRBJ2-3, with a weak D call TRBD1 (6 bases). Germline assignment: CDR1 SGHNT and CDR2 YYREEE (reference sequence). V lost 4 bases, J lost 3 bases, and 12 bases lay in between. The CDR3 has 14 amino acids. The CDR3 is CASSLQGSTDTQYF. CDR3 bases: TGTGCCAGCAGCCTGCAGGGGAGTACAGATACGCAGTATTTT.

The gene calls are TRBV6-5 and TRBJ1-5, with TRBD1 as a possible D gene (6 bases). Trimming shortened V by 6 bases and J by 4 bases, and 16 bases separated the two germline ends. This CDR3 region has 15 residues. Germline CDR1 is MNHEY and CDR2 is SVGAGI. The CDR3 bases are TGTGCCAGCAGCCGGACCGGGACAACAAATCAGCCCCAGCATTTT. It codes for CASSRTGTTNQPQHF.

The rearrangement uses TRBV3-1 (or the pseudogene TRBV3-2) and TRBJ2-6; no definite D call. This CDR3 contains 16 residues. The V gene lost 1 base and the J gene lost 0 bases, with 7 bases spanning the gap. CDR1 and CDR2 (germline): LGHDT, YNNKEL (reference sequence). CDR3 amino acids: CASSQGLSSGANVLTF. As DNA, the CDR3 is TGTGCCAGCAGCCAAGGACTGAGCTCTGGGGCCAACGTCCTGACTTTC.

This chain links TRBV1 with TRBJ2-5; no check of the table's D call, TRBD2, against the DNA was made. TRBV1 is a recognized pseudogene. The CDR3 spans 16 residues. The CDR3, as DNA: TGCACCAGCAGCCAAGATCTACGGGGGAGGGAAGAGACCCAGTACTTC. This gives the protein CTSSQDLRGREETQYF.

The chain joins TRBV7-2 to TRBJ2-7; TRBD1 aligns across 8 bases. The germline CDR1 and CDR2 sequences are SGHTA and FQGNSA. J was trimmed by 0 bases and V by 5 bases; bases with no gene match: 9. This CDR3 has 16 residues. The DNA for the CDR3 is TGTGCCAGCAGCGTCGACAGGGGATACCTCTCCTACGAGCAGTACTTC. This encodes CASSVDRGYLSYEQYF.

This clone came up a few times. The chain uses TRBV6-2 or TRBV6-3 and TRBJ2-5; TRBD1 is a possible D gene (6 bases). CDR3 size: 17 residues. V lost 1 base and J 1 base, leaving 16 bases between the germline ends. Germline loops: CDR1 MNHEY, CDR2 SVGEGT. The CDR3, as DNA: TGTGCCAGCAGTTACTGGGTGGACAGACAGTTCCAAGAGACCCAGTACTTC. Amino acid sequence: CASSYWVDRQFQETQYF.

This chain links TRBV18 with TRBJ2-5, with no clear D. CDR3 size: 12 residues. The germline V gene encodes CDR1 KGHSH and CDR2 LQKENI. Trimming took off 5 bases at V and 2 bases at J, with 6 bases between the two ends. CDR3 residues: CASSSVQETQYF. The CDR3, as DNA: TGTGCCAGCTCATCCGTTCAAGAGACCCAGTACTTC. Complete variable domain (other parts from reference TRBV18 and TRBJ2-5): NAGVMQNPRHLVRRRGQEARLRCSPMKGHSHVYWYRQLPEEGLKFMVYLQKENIIDESGMPKERFSAEFPKEGPSILRIQQVVRGDSAAYFCASSSVQETQYFGPGTRLLVL.

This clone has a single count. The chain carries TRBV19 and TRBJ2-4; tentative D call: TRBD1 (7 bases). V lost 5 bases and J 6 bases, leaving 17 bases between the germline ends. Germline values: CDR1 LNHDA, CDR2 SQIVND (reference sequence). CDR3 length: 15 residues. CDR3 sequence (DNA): TGTGCCAGTAGTCCGGAGGGGGCTTCAGGAAACATTCAGTACTTC. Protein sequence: CASSPEGASGNIQYF.

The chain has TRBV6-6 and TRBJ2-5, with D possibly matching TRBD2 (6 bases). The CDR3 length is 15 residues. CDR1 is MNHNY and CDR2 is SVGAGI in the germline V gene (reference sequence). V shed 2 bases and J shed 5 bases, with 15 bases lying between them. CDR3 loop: CASSYRGDLGETQYF. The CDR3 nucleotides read TGTGCCAGCAGTTACAGAGGGGACTTAGGGGAGACCCAGTACTTC.